These 22 T cell receptor beta chains originate from one sample sequenced in a study of cytomegalovirus exposure and HLA in healthy donors. The PCR employed 60 Vbeta primers together with 13 Jbeta primers. Here immunoSEQ multiplex PCR was the method, and the copy in TCRdb shows in-frame clones only, minus some. The listing records around 75,000 clones. Source material: PBMCs. These receptors were taken from a middle-aged man in good health and CMV-seronegative.

The CDR3 nucleotides read TGTGCCAGCAGCTCTCTAGCGGGACGGCGAGAGACCCAGTACTTC. Amino acid sequence: CASSSLAGRRETQYF. The V gene is TRBV7-9, the J gene TRBJ2-5; 9 bases agree with TRBD2. The CDR3 consists of 15 residues. CDR1 SEHNR and CDR2 FQNEAQ come from the germline V gene (reference sequence). With V trimmed by 4 bases and J by 4 bases, 7 bases remained unmatched.

This clone is labeled medium-sized based on frequency. The chain employs TRBV2 and TRBJ1-3; D not certain. V lost 5 bases and J 0 bases, leaving 8 bases between the germline ends. Germline V lookup: CDR1 SNHLY, CDR2 FYNNEI. The CDR3 is 14 residues long. This CDR3 is CASSNAASGNTIYF. The CDR3 region has the DNA TGTGCCAGCAGTAACGCGGCCTCTGGAAACACCATATATTTT. Combining the CDR3 with reference TRBV2 and TRBJ1-3 gives the whole variable domain EPEVTQTPSHQVTQMGQEVILRCVPISNHLYFYWYRQILGQKVEFLVSFYNNEISEKSEIFDDQFSVERPDGSNFTLKIRSTKLEDSAMYFCASSNAASGNTIYFGEGSWLTVV.

This chain connects TRBV25-1 to TRBJ1-4; 11 nucleotides line up with TRBD1. CDR1 MGHDK and CDR2 SYGVNS come from the germline V gene. Unmatched junction bases numbered 8, after V lost 4 bases and J lost 4 bases. This CDR3 is built from 17 residues. CDR3 sequence reads: CASSAPPGQGGNEKLFF. The CDR3, as DNA: TGTGCCAGCAGTGCGCCTCCGGGACAGGGGGGTAATGAAAAACTGTTTTTT.

The V gene is TRBV5-6, the J gene TRBJ1-1; a weak D match, TRBD1 (5 bases). Germline lookup yields CDR1 SGHDT and CDR2 YYEEEE. There are 14 residues in the CDR3. The V end lost 0 bases, the J end lost 3 bases, and 9 bases lay between the germline ends. Here the CDR3 DNA reads TGTGCCAGCAGCTTGGGGGGGAGGGACACTGAAGCTTTCTTT. Its translation is CASSLGGRDTEAFF.

The chain links TRBV13 to TRBJ2-7, with TRBD1 matching over 7 bases. The CDR3 has 14 residues. The V segment lost 6 bases and the J segment 5 bases; nucleotides outside the gene matches: 10. In germline, CDR1 is PRHDT, CDR2 FYEKMQ (reference sequence). Written as DNA, the CDR3 is TGTGCCAGCAGTTTCCCGGGACAGTGGGACGAGCAGTACTTC. It translates to CASSFPGQWDEQYF. The full variable domain, rest sourced from reference TRBV13 and TRBJ2-7, is AAGVIQSPRHLIKEKRETATLKCYPIPRHDTVYWYQQGPGQDPQFLISFYEKMQSDKGSIPDRFSAQQFSDYHSELNMSSLELGDSALYFCASSFPGQWDEQYFGPGTRLTVT.

The rearrangement joins TRBV29-1 to TRBJ1-2, with 9 bases matching TRBD1. J lost 0 bases, V lost 4 bases, and 6 bases had no gene match. In germline, CDR1 is SQVTM, CDR2 ANQGSEA. CDR3 length equals 15 residues. The CDR3 DNA is TGCAGCGTTGGGGGGGACAGGGTCGCTAACTATGGCTACACCTTC. Translated: CSVGGDRVANYGYTF. Full variable domain (outside the CDR3, taken from reference TRBV29-1 and TRBJ1-2): SAVISQKPSRDICQRGTSLTIQCQVDSQVTMMFWYRQQPGQSLTLIATANQGSEATYESGFVIDKFPISRPNLTFSTLTVSNMSPEDSSIYLCSVGGDRVANYGYTFGSGTRLTVV.

The gene calls are TRBV5-6 and TRBJ1-2; maybe TRBD1 (6 bases). This CDR3 contains 12 residues. The V gene lost 4 bases and the J gene lost 7 bases, with 11 bases spanning the gap. CDR1 and CDR2 (germline): SGHDT, YYEEEE. The chain's CDR3 is CASSPTGLGYTF. CDR3 coding DNA: TGTGCCAGCAGCCCCACAGGGCTTGGCTACACCTTC. Full variable domain (rest looked up from reference TRBV5-6 and TRBJ1-2): DAGVTQSPTHLIKTRGQQVTLRCSPKSGHDTVSWYQQALGQGPQFIFQYYEEEERQRGNFPDRFSGHQFPNYSSELNVNALLLGDSALYLCASSPTGLGYTFGSGTRLTVV.

This chain connects TRBV4-1 to TRBJ1-6; a weak D match, TRBD1 (5 bases). This CDR3 has 15 amino acids. Germline V CDR1 and CDR2: MGHRA, YSYEKL. Trimming removed 2 bases from V and 7 bases from J, with 12 bases in between. The chain's CDR3 is CASSQTREWNSPLHF. Here the CDR3 DNA reads TGCGCCAGCAGCCAAACCAGGGAATGGAATTCACCCCTCCACTTT.

V usage is TRBV6-4 and J usage is TRBJ1-1; D possibly corresponds to TRBD1 (6 bases). This CDR3 contains 15 residues. Trimming left V 0 bases short and J 7 bases short, with 15 bases between. CDR1 MRHNA and CDR2 SNTAGT come from the germline V gene. In DNA form, the CDR3 reads TGTGCCAGCAGTGACTCCTCCGGGGGGGCGGGTGAAGCTTTCTTT. Its translation: CASSDSSGGAGEAFF.

This chain joins TRBV7-2 and TRBJ2-1, with TRBD1 identical over 7 bases. Germline V gene data show CDR1 as SGHTA and CDR2 as FQGNSA. The CDR3 consists of 12 residues. The ends lost 4 bases at V and 12 bases at J; junction bases unmatched: 6. The CDR3 loop is CASSSNRGGQFF. CDR3 DNA sequence: TGTGCCAGCAGCTCCAACAGGGGTGGGCAGTTCTTC.

The chain recombines TRBV9 with TRBJ2-7; 9 bases line up with TRBD2. Losses at the gene ends were 4 bases for V and 6 bases for J; bases not matched to a gene: 14. The germline V gene has CDR1 SGDLS and CDR2 YYNGEE. The CDR3 has 16 amino acids. The DNA for the CDR3 is TGTGCCAGCAGCCCAGCCCCCCGGCTAGCGGGAAGCGAGCAGTACTTC. It is translated as CASSPAPRLAGSEQYF.

The chain joins TRBV18 to TRBJ2-3, with 11 bases aligning to TRBD2. Per the germline V gene, CDR1 is KGHSH and CDR2 is LQKENI. CDR3 length equals 17 residues. V dropped 3 bases and J dropped 2; count of bases not matched to a gene: 7. CDR3 sequence (DNA): TGTGCCAGCTCACCCTTCGGACTAGCGGGTTTCACAGATACGCAGTATTTT. It specifies CASSPFGLAGFTDTQYF.

The rearrangement joins TRBV30 to TRBJ1-1; D remains unclear. From germline, CDR1 is GTSNPN and CDR2 SVGIG (reference sequence). The CDR3 covers 13 residues. Trimming left V 5 bases short and J 0 bases short, with 10 bases between. The CDR3 DNA is TGTGCCTGGGCGCCGCAGGTGAACACTGAAGCTTTCTTT. Encoded protein: CAWAPQVNTEAFF.

The chain carries TRBV29-1 and TRBJ2-1; 7 bases fit TRBD1. CDR3 length: 14 residues. V lost 8 bases to trimming and J lost 2 bases; unmatched junction nucleotides: 9. Germline V gene sequence: CDR1 SQVTM, CDR2 ANQGSEA. The CDR3, as DNA: TGCAGCATGGCCGAGGGACAGCCCTACAATGAGCAGTTCTTC. This encodes CSMAEGQPYNEQFF.

The CDR3 loop is CASPPSSSGIVPSEQYF. The CDR3 DNA sequence: TGTGCCAGCCCCCCGTCTTCTAGCGGGATCGTACCTAGCGAGCAGTACTTC. This chain joins TRBV28 and TRBJ2-7; 9 bases agree with TRBD2. Per germline, CDR1 MDHEN and CDR2 SYDVKM. The CDR3 consists of 17 residues. V was pared by 8 bases and J by 6 bases, with 20 bases of the junction left unmatched.

Concerning this clone itself: This specimen includes other DNA sequences encoding the same CDR3. V is TRBV30 and J is TRBJ2-5, with D tentatively TRBD1 (6 bases). In germline, CDR1 is GTSNPN, CDR2 SVGIG (reference sequence). Trimming shortened V by 3 bases and J by 4 bases, and 9 bases separated the two germline ends. The CDR3 covers 12 residues. The CDR3 region is CAWSPRGETQYF. CDR3 sequence (DNA): TGTGCCTGGAGCCCCAGGGGAGAGACCCAGTACTTC. The full variable domain, rest sourced from reference TRBV30 and TRBJ2-5, is SQTIHQWPATLVQPVGSPLSLECTVEGTSNPNLYWYRQAAGRGLQLLFYSVGIGQISSEVPQNLSASRPQDRQFILSSKKLLLSDSGFYLCAWSPRGETQYFGPGTRLLVL.

This sequence joins TRBV18 and TRBJ2-1; perhaps TRBD1 as D (6 bases). The CDR3 has 15 amino acids. V was trimmed by 3 bases and J by 3 bases, leaving 12 bases between them. Germline CDR1 is KGHSH and CDR2 is LQKENI. The chain's CDR3 is CASSPQTGNYNEQFF. DNA for the CDR3: TGTGCCAGCTCACCCCAGACAGGAAACTACAATGAGCAGTTCTTC.

This sequence joins TRBV6-1 and TRBJ2-3; possibly TRBD1 for D (6 bases). Germline V gene lookup returns CDR1 MNHNS and CDR2 SASEGT. Deletions cut 6 bases from V and 3 bases from J, with 13 bases between. The CDR3 spans 14 residues. CDR3 sequence: CASRERGFTDTQYF. In DNA form, the CDR3 reads TGTGCCAGCAGGGAAAGGGGGTTTACAGATACGCAGTATTTT.

The J gene is TRBJ1-4, the V gene TRBV25-1; 7 nucleotides line up with TRBD1. From germline, CDR1 is MGHDK and CDR2 SYGVNS. This CDR3 spans 16 amino acids. Unmatched junction bases numbered 8, after V lost 3 bases and J lost 4 bases. The CDR3 protein is CASSDLPGQFNEKLFF. The DNA for the CDR3 is TGTGCCAGCAGTGACTTACCGGGACAGTTTAATGAAAAACTGTTTTTT.

The CDR3 loop reads CASSEVSGNGKDGYTF. The CDR3 DNA is TGTGCCAGCAGTGAAGTGAGTGGTAACGGGAAGGATGGCTACACCTTC. The rearrangement joins TRBV6-1 to TRBJ1-2; no definite D call. In germline, CDR1 is MNHNS, CDR2 SASEGT. This CDR3 is 16 amino acids long. Trimming removed 1 base at V and 6 bases at J, with 18 bases between.

This chain links TRBV4-1 with TRBJ1-2, with 7 bases that match TRBD1. The CDR3 loop spans 14 amino acids. Germline V gene sequence: CDR1 MGHRA, CDR2 YSYEKL. V dropped 2 bases and J dropped 2; count of bases not matched to a gene: 2. CDR3 sequence: CASSQPGQNYGYTF. The CDR3 region has the DNA TGCGCCAGCAGCCAACCGGGACAGAACTATGGCTACACCTTC.

J is TRBJ2-1 and V is TRBV27, with D possibly matching TRBD1 (6 bases). Germline V gene data show CDR1 as MNHEY and CDR2 as SMNVEV (reference sequence). The CDR3 consists of 15 residues. The ends were cut back, 6 bases at V and 0 bases at J, with 12 bases in the middle. CDR3 protein: CASRTGPTSYNEQFF. CDR3 nucleotides: TGTGCCAGCAGGACAGGCCCCACCTCCTACAATGAGCAGTTCTTC.